One sample yielded the 24 T cell receptor beta chains listed below, sequenced in a study of T cells in Graves' hyperthyroidism and ophthalmopathy. Authors of the study amplified TCR beta CDR3 regions from RNA transcripts. Researchers ran a first-round RT-PCR on the TCR CDR3 using the HTBI primer set. TCRdb recomputed calls from the multiplex PCR reads with MiXCR, one row per CDR3 protein. The profile shows around 580,000 distinct CDR3 sequences, about half of them singletons. Sequencing was done on a sample of peripheral blood or thyroid tissue (not recorded which). These receptors originate from a woman aged 18-29 years with Graves' hyperthyroidism.

The chain has TRBV20-1 and TRBJ2-7; D gene unclear. The CDR3 is 11 residues long. Germline V gives CDR1 DFQATT, CDR2 SNEGSKA (reference sequence). With 3 bases removed from V and 6 bases from J, the gap between germline ends came to 9 bases. The chain's CDR3 is CSARASGEQYF. Here the CDR3 DNA reads TGCAGTGCTAGGGCCTCGGGCGAGCAGTACTTC.

The chain carries TRBV12-3 or TRBV12-4 and TRBJ1-3; D not certain. The CDR3 length is 15 residues. Trimming left V 3 bases short and J 8 bases short, with 17 bases between. The CDR3 here is CASSFGPNYGYTIYF. CDR3 DNA sequence: TGTGCCAGCAGTTTTGGGCCGAACTATGGCTACACCATATATTTT.

Remarks on this clonotype: A much more abundant neighbour one base away suggests this may be a read error. The gene calls are TRBV13 and TRBJ2-5; 11 bases fit TRBD2. Germline V gene sequence: CDR1 PRHDT, CDR2 FYEKMQ (reference sequence). The CDR3 runs 16 residues. Germline trimming cut 5 bases from V and 3 bases from J; bases unmatched to any gene: 8. CDR3 amino acids: CASSTSGSALKETQYF. CDR3 in DNA: TGTGCCAGCAGCACTAGCGGGAGTGCTCTTAAAGAGACCCAGTACTTC.

This clonotype was detected only a few times. The rearrangement joins TRBV3-1 to TRBJ2-2; a weak D match, TRBD2 (6 bases). Germline lookup yields CDR1 LGHDT and CDR2 YNNKEL (reference sequence). V dropped 5 bases and J dropped 3 bases, with 10 bases sitting between them. The CDR3 is 14 residues long. The CDR3 protein is CASSAGPHTGELFF. The DNA of the CDR3 is TGTGCCAGCAGCGCGGGACCGCACACCGGGGAGCTGTTTTTT.

This clonotype was observed a few times. This sequence joins TRBV5-8 and TRBJ1-1; 9 nucleotides align to TRBD1. The CDR3 length is 19 residues. With 2 bases clipped from V and 3 bases from J, the junction kept 17 bases outside the gene matches. Germline loops: CDR1 SGHTS, CDR2 YDEGEE. The CDR3 DNA is TGTGCCAGCAGCTTAGTTCGGGACAGGGTGTTTCTTACGGACACTGAAGCTTTCTTT. It codes for CASSLVRDRVFLTDTEAFF.

This clonotype was picked up one time. The conserved phenylalanine or tryptophan normally closing the CDR3 is absent here, so this likely arose from a read error. No DNA is shown, since the ends of the CDR3 on it are uncertain; the CDR3 is the one TCRdb lists. The chain recombines TRBV7-3 with TRBJ2-7; the table assigns TRBD1, which was not confirmed against the DNA. The germline CDR1 and CDR2 sequences are SGHTA and FQGTGA. Both ends counted, the CDR3 spans 9 residues. The CDR3 region is CASSPPGSL.

V is TRBV6-1 and J is TRBJ1-5; TRBD1 aligns across 8 bases. CDR1 and CDR2 (germline): MNHNS, SASEGT. V shed 11 bases and J 3 bases; nucleotides not matched to a gene: 12. This CDR3 comprises 15 residues. The CDR3 loop reads CAGSSGTGDNQPQHF. CDR3 nucleotide sequence: TGTGCCGGATCGTCCGGGACAGGCGACAATCAGCCCCAGCATTTT.

The chain has TRBV10-3 and TRBJ1-2; unclear D gene. Trimming shortened V by 6 bases and J by 6 bases, and 14 bases separated the two germline ends. This CDR3 is 13 amino acids long. Germline V gives CDR1 ENHRY, CDR2 SYGVKD. Here the CDR3 reads CAISPDENNGYTF. CDR3 sequence (DNA): TGTGCCATCAGCCCCGACGAGAACAATGGCTACACCTTC.

This sequence joins TRBV7-3 and TRBJ2-7; 7 bases are shared with TRBD2. Near its end, the DNA agrees better with TRBJ2-5, so the J call may be wrong. From germline, CDR1 is SGHTA and CDR2 FQGTGA. The CDR3 loop spans 17 amino acids. CDR3: CASSSVLAREGGETQYF. In nucleotides, the CDR3 is TGTGCCAGCAGCTCCGTACTAGCCAGGGAGGGCGGGGAGACCCAGTACTTC.

The chain recombines TRBV4-2 with TRBJ1-5; the D gene is possibly TRBD1 (5 bases). Germline CDR1 and CDR2: LGHNA and YNFKEQ. The CDR3 sequence is 17 residues long. Deletions cut 3 bases from V and 6 bases from J, with 21 bases between. CDR3 DNA: TGTGCCAGCAGCCAGGGAAAGGTCGGGCAGGGTCCTCAGCCCCAGCATTTT. Residues: CASSQGKVGQGPQPQHF.

About this clonotype itself: A single base separates this from a much larger clone, so it may be a read error. The CDR3 DNA is TGTGCCACGATGACAGAGATAAACACTGAAGCTTTCTTT. This encodes CATMTEINTEAFF. J is TRBJ1-1 and V is TRBV10-3, with a weak D call TRBD1 (5 bases). This CDR3 spans 13 amino acids. Deletions cut 10 bases from V and 2 bases from J, with 14 bases between. Germline CDR1 is ENHRY and CDR2 is SYGVKD.

This chain links TRBV11-2 with TRBJ2-7; TRBD2 aligns across 11 bases. The CDR3 loop spans 15 amino acids. Germline loops: CDR1 SGHAT, CDR2 FQNNGV. Germline trimming cut 5 bases from V and 6 bases from J; bases unmatched to any gene: 9. The CDR3 nucleotides read TGTGCCAGCAGCCCAACTAGCGGGAGTGAAGGCGAGCAGTACTTC. Its protein product is CASSPTSGSEGEQYF.

This sequence joins TRBV29-1 and TRBJ1-1; 7 bases are shared with TRBD1. The germline V gene has CDR1 SQVTM and CDR2 ANQGSEA. The CDR3 is 13 residues long. V lost 3 bases to trimming and J lost 3 bases; unmatched junction nucleotides: 4. The CDR3 DNA reads TGCAGCGTTGACCGGACAGGCCACACTGAAGCTTTCTTT. It yields the protein CSVDRTGHTEAFF.

About this clonotype itself: The junction and the germline gene differ at one end; a read error may be behind it. This chain joins TRBV7-2 and TRBJ2-7; 8 positions agree with TRBD1. This CDR3 spans 13 amino acids. Germline CDR1 is SGHTA and CDR2 is FQGNSA. CDR3: CASSLAQGGEQCF. CDR3 nucleotides: TGCGCCAGCAGCTTAGCACAGGGGGGCGAGCAGTGCTTC.

This clonotype was recorded at least ten times. The V gene is TRBV2, the J gene TRBJ1-2; D may be TRBD1 (5 bases). The CDR3 runs 16 residues. Germline V gene data show CDR1 as SNHLY and CDR2 as FYNNEI. V lost 0 bases and J 7 bases, leaving 18 bases between the germline ends. This CDR3 reads CASSEALLGEVGGYTF. The CDR3 DNA reads TGTGCCAGCAGTGAAGCGCTTTTAGGGGAGGTCGGTGGCTACACCTTC.

The chain has TRBV20-1 and TRBJ2-7; D is perhaps TRBD2 (5 bases). V shed 6 bases and J shed 4 bases, with 10 bases lying between them. There are 11 residues in the CDR3. The germline gives CDR1 DFQATT, CDR2 SNEGSKA (reference sequence). CDR3 sequence: CSADGMYEQYF. CDR3 in DNA: TGCAGTGCCGACGGGATGTACGAGCAGTACTTC.

This clonotype was seen repeatedly, ten times or more. V usage is TRBV5-1 and J usage is TRBJ2-5; D unresolved. The germline V and J ends were trimmed by 4 bases and 5 bases, with 21 bases remaining between them. The germline V gene encodes CDR1 SGHRS and CDR2 YFSETQ. The CDR3 has 16 amino acids. CDR3 protein: CASSPTAGFKGETQYF. CDR3 coding DNA: TGCGCCAGCAGCCCCACCGCCGGGTTCAAGGGTGAGACCCAGTACTTC.

This clonotype was counted between two and nine times. The chain is built from TRBV19 and TRBJ1-2; no clear D. The germline V gene encodes CDR1 LNHDA and CDR2 SQIVND (reference sequence). This CDR3 has 14 amino acids. Trimming cost V 6 bases and J 4 bases, with 15 bases left between them. The CDR3 region has the DNA TGTGCCAGTAGGGCTGCAGAACCTCCCTATGGCTACACCTTC. Amino acids: CASRAAEPPYGYTF.

The genes are TRBV20-1 and TRBJ1-2; D perhaps matches TRBD1 (5 bases). The CDR3 runs to 12 residues. V dropped 0 bases and J dropped 6 bases, with 8 bases sitting between them. CDR1 and CDR2 from the germline V gene are DFQATT and SNEGSKA (reference sequence). The DNA of the CDR3 is TGCAGTGCTAGAGATCCAGGGAATGGCTACACCTTC. The encoded protein is CSARDPGNGYTF.

Here the CDR3 reads CASVIRSGQGIHYEQYF. CDR3 nucleotides: TGTGCTAGTGTTATCCGATCGGGACAGGGGATTCACTACGAGCAGTACTTC. This sequence joins TRBV12-5 and TRBJ2-7; 10 positions match TRBD1. This CDR3 region has 17 residues. The J segment lost 3 bases and the V segment lost 7 bases, leaving 15 bases of the junction unmatched. Germline V CDR1 and CDR2: LGHNT, FRNRAP.

This chain joins TRBV2 and TRBJ2-7; D is ambiguous. The J call may be mistaken, given a closer DNA end match to TRBJ2-1. Germline V gives CDR1 SNHLY, CDR2 FYNNEI. CDR3 length: 11 amino acids. The CDR3 sequence is CALTSLGEQFF. CDR3 coding DNA: TGTGCCCTCACGTCCCTTGGGGAGCAGTTCTTC.

This chain joins TRBV4-1 and TRBJ1-4; no reliable D call. Germline V gene sequence: CDR1 MGHRA, CDR2 YSYEKL. Trimming left V 1 base short and J 3 bases short, with 9 bases between. This CDR3 has 15 amino acids. CDR3 DNA: TGCGCCAGCAGCCAAGGGCCGGGAGCTAATGAAAAACTGTTTTTT. This translates into CASSQGPGANEKLFF.

This chain uses TRBV12-3 or TRBV12-4 with TRBJ1-1; TRBD1 aligns across 7 bases. CDR3 length: 19 amino acids. After removal of 5 bases from V and 7 bases from J, the junction contained 25 bases not matched to a gene. The CDR3 sequence: CASSPGTILRDRSVGEAFF. CDR3 bases: TGTGCCAGCAGTCCTGGGACGATCCTCCGGGACAGAAGTGTGGGTGAAGCTTTCTTT.

J is TRBJ2-5 and V is TRBV7-2; a weak D match, TRBD1 (5 bases). CDR3 length: 14 amino acids. Trimming pared 5 bases from V and 5 bases from J, leaving 15 bases between. Germline V CDR1 and CDR2: SGHTA, FQGNSA. CDR3 sequence reads: CASSTDQGGETQYF. The CDR3 nucleotides are TGTGCCAGCAGCACGGACCAGGGTGGGGAGACCCAGTACTTC.